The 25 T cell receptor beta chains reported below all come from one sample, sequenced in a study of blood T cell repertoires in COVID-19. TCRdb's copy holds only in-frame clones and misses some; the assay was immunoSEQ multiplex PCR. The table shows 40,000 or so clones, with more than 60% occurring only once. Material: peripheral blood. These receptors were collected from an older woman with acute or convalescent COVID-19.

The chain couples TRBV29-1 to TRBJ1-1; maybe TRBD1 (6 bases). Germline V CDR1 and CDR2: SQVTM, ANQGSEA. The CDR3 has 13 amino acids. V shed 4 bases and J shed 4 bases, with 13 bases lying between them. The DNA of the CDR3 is TGCAGCGTTGGATACCGGGACACCACTGAAGCTTTCTTT. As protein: CSVGYRDTTEAFF.

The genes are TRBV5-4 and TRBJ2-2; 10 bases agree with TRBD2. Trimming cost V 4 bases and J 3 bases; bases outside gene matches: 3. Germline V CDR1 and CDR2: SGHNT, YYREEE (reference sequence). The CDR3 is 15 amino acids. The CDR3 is CASSKTSGYTGELFF. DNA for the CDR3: TGTGCCAGCAGCAAGACTAGCGGGTACACCGGGGAGCTGTTTTTT.

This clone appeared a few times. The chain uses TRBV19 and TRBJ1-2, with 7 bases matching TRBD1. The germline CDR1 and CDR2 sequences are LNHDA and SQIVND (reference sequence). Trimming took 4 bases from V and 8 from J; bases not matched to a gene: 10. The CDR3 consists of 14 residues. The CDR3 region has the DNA TGTGCCAGTAGTACCACAGGGGCTCTGGGAGGCTACACCTTC. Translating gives CASSTTGALGGYTF.

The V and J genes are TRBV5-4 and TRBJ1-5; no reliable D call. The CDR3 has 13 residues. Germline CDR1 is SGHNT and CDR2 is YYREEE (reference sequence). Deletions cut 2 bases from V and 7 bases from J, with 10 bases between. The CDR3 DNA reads TGTGCCAGCAGCTTCGATAGACAACAGCCCCAGCATTTT. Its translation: CASSFDRQQPQHF.

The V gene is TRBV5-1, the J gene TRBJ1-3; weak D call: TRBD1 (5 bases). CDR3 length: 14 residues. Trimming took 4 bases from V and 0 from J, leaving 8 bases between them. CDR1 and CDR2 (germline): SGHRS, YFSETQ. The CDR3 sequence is CASSGTGSGNTIYF. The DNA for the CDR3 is TGCGCCAGCAGCGGAACAGGCTCTGGAAACACCATATATTTT.

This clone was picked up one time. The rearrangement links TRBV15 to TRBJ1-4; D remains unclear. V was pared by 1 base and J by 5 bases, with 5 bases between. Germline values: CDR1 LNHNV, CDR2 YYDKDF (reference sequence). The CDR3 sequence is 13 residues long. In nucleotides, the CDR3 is TGTGCCACCAGCAGAGGGGCGAATGAAAAACTGTTTTTT. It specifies CATSRGANEKLFF.

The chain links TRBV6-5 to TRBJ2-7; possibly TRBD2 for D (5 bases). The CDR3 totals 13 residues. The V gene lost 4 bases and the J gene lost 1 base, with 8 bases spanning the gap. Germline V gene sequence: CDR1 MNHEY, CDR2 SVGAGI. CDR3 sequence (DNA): TGTGCCAGCAGTTCTAGCTGGTCCTACGAGCAGTACTTC. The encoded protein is CASSSSWSYEQYF.

CDR3 bases: TGCGCCAGCAGCCAGGGTCGGGACACCGAGTGGACTAATGAAAAACTGTTTTTT. This gives the protein CASSQGRDTEWTNEKLFF. The chain recombines TRBV4-3 with TRBJ1-4; TRBD1 is a possible D gene (6 bases). Germline lookup yields CDR1 LGHNA and CDR2 YSLEER. The CDR3 loop spans 18 amino acids. With 3 bases removed from V and 2 bases from J, the gap between germline ends came to 19 bases.

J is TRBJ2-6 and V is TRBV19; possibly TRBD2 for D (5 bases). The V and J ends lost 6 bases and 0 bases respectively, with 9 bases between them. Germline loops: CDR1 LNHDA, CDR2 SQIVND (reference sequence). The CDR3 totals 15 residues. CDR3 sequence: CASRPLASGANVLTF. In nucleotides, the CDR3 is TGTGCCAGTAGGCCTCTAGCCTCTGGGGCCAACGTCCTGACTTTC.

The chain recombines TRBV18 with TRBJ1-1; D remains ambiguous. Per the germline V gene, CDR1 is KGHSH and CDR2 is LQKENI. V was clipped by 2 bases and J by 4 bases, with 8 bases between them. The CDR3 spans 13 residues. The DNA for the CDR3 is TGTGCCAGCTCACCATCCCCTAGCACTGAAGCTTTCTTT. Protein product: CASSPSPSTEAFF.

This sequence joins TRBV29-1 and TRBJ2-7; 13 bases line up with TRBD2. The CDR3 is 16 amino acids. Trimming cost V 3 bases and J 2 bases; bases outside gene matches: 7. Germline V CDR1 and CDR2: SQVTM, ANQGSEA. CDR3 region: CSVDKAGTSGTYEQYF. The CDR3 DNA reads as TGCAGCGTTGACAAGGCCGGGACTAGCGGGACCTACGAGCAGTACTTC.

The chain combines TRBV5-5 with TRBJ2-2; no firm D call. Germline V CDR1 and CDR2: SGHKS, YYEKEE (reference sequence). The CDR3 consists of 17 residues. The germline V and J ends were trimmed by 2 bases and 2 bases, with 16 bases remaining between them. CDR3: CASSFQRSSSNTGELFF. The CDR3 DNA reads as TGTGCCAGCAGCTTTCAGCGATCTTCCTCAAACACCGGGGAGCTGTTTTTT.

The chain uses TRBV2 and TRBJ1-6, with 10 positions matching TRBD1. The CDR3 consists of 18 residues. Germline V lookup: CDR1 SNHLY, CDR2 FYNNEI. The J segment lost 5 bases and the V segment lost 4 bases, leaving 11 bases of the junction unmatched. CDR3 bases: TGTGCCAGCAGTGGTGGACAGGGGGTCAGGTCGAATAATTCACCCCTCCACTTT. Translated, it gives CASSGGQGVRSNNSPLHF.

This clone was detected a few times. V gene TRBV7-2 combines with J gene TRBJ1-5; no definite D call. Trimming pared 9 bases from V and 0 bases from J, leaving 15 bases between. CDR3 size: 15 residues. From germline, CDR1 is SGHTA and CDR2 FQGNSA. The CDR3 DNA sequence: TGTGCCAGTTCCCGGGAACGATATAGCAATCAGCCCCAGCATTTT. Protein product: CASSRERYSNQPQHF.

The CDR3 bases are TGTGCCAGCAGTTCCCAATCCCTAAACACTGAAGCTTTCTTT. Its protein is CASSSQSLNTEAFF. The rearrangement uses TRBV28 and TRBJ1-1; D call uncertain. Germline assignment: CDR1 MDHEN and CDR2 SYDVKM. This CDR3 has 14 residues. The V gene lost 4 bases and the J gene lost 2 bases, with 11 bases spanning the gap.

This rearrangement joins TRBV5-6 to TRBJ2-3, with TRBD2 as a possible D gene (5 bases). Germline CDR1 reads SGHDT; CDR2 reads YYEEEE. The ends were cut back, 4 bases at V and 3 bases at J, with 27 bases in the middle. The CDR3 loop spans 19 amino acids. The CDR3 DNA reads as TGTGCCAGCAGCAACGTTGGACTTTACGACACGTTCTCGACAGATACGCAGTATTTT. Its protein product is CASSNVGLYDTFSTDTQYF.

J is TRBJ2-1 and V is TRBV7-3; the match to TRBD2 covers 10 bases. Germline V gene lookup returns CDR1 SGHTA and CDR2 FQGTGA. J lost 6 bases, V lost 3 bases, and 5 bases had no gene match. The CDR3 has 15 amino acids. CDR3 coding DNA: TGTGCCAGCAGCTTCCAGCGGGGGGGCCTCAATGAGCAGTTCTTC. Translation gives CASSFQRGGLNEQFF.

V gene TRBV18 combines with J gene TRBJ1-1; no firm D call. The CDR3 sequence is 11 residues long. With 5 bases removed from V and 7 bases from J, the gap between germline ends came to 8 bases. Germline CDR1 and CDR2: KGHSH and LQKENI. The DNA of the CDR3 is TGTGCCAGCTCAGAGGCCTATGAAGCTTTCTTT. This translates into CASSEAYEAFF.

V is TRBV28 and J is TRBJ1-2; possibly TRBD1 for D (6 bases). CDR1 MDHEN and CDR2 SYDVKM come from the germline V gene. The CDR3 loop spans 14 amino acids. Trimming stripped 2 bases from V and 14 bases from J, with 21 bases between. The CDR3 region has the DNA TGTGCCAGCAGTTTACCCCCGGGACAAGGCCTTGTTACCTTC. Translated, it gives CASSLPPGQGLVTF.

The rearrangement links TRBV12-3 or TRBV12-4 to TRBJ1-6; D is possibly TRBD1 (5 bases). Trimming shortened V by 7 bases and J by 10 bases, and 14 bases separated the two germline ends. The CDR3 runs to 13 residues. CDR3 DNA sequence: TGTGCCAGCAACCTCGGAGGGGCATCACCCCTCCACTTT. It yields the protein CASNLGGASPLHF.

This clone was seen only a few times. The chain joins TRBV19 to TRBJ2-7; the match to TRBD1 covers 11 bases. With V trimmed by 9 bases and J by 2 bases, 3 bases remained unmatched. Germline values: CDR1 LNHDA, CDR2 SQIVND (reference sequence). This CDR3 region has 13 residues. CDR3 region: CASRDRGTYEQYF. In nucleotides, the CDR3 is TGTGCCAGCCGGGACAGGGGGACCTACGAGCAGTACTTC.

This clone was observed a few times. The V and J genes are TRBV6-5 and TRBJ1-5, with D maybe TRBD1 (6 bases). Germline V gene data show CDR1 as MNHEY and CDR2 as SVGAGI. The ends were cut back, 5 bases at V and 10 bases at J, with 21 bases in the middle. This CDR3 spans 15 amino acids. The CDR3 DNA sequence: TGTGCCAGCAGTAAGGGGGTCGGGGCCTCCTTACCCCAGCATTTT. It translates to CASSKGVGASLPQHF.

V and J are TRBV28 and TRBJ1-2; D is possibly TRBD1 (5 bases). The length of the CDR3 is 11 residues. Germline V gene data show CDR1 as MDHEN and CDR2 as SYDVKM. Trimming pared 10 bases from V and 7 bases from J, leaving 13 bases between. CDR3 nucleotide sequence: TGTGCCACCTCCTTCGGGGGTGGCTACACCTTC. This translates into CATSFGGGYTF.

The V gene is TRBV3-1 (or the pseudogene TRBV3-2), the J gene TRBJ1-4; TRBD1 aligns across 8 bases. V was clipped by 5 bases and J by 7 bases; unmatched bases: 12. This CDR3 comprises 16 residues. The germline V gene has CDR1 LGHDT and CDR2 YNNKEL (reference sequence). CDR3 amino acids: CASSGQGSGVGEKLFF. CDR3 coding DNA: TGTGCCAGCAGCGGACAGGGCTCGGGGGTAGGTGAAAAACTGTTTTTT.

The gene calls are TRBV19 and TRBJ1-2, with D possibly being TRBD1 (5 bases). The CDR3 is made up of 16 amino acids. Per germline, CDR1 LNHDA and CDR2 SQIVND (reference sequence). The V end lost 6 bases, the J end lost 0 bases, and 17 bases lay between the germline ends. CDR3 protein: CASRPGRGKSNYGYTF. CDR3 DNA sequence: TGTGCCAGTAGACCGGGACGGGGGAAATCTAACTATGGCTACACCTTC. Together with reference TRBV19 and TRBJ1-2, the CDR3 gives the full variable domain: DGGITQSPKYLFRKEGQNVTLSCEQNLNHDAMYWYRQDPGQGLRLIYYSQIVNDFQKGDIAEGYSVSREKKESFPLTVTSAQKNPTAFYLCASRPGRGKSNYGYTFGSGTRLTVV.